Below are 11 T cell receptor beta chains sequenced from a single sample in a study of blood T cell repertoires in COVID-19. Clones were read by immunoSEQ multiplex PCR, and TCRdb kept only the in-frame ones, dropping some. The sample has some 250,000 clones; 65% to 90% are singletons. Input material: peripheral blood. All receptors derive from a woman aged 55-70 years with active or convalescent COVID-19.

The gene calls are TRBV6-5 and TRBJ1-2; 8 nucleotides match TRBD1. Germline assignment: CDR1 MNHEY and CDR2 SVGAGI. V dropped 6 bases and J dropped 4; count of bases not matched to a gene: 10. The CDR3 has 15 residues. CDR3 in DNA: TGTGCCAGCAGGGTAGACAGGGGAGGGTCCTATGGCTACACCTTC. Amino acids: CASRVDRGGSYGYTF.

This chain links TRBV27 with TRBJ1-5; D remains unclear. The germline V gene has CDR1 MNHEY and CDR2 SMNVEV (reference sequence). V lost 5 bases, J lost 1 base, and 3 bases lay in between. The CDR3 covers 12 residues. CDR3 sequence: CASSASNQPQHF. As DNA, the CDR3 is TGTGCCAGCAGTGCGAGCAATCAGCCCCAGCATTTT.

The chain recombines TRBV5-5 with TRBJ2-5; 9 nucleotides line up with TRBD1. V gave up 4 bases and J gave up 5 bases; unmatched junction bases: 9. The germline V gene encodes CDR1 SGHKS and CDR2 YYEKEE (reference sequence). This CDR3 region has 15 residues. The CDR3 bases are TGTGCCAGCAGCCCACAGGGGGCGCGGGAGGAGACCCAGTACTTC. Translation: CASSPQGAREETQYF.

The rearrangement joins TRBV4-2 to TRBJ2-1, with D unresolved. CDR3 size: 13 residues. Germline V gives CDR1 LGHNA, CDR2 YNFKEQ. V was shortened by 1 base and J by 5 bases, with 6 bases between the two germline ends. The CDR3: CASSQVRDNEQFF. CDR3 nucleotides: TGTGCCAGCAGCCAAGTTCGTGACAATGAGCAGTTCTTC.

V and J are TRBV7-9 and TRBJ2-3, with 10 nucleotides matching TRBD1. Trimming removed 2 bases from V and 3 bases from J; junction bases left unmatched: 2. The CDR3 covers 15 residues. Germline V gene sequence: CDR1 SEHNR, CDR2 FQNEAQ (reference sequence). The CDR3 loop reads CASSLMGQGTDTQYF. CDR3 DNA sequence: TGTGCCAGCAGCTTAATGGGACAGGGGACAGATACGCAGTATTTT.

CDR3 bases: TGCGCCAGCAGCCAGACAGGCCATGGCTACACCTTC. Translated, it gives CASSQTGHGYTF. V is TRBV4-3 and J is TRBJ1-2, with a weak D call TRBD1 (6 bases). CDR3 size: 12 residues. Germline lookup yields CDR1 LGHNA and CDR2 YSLEER. Trimming pared 3 bases from V and 6 bases from J, leaving 8 bases between.

Points on this clone: Being one base from a much bigger clone, this may be a read error. The chain employs TRBV7-2 and TRBJ2-5; TRBD2 aligns across 10 bases. The length of the CDR3 is 15 residues. Germline trimming cut 0 bases from V and 5 bases from J; bases unmatched to any gene: 3. CDR1 and CDR2 from the germline V gene are SGHTA and FQGNSA. The CDR3 DNA is TGTGCCAGCAGCTTAGCTAGCGGGGGGTGGGAGACCCAGTACTTC. Its protein is CASSLASGGWETQYF.

V is TRBV7-8 and J is TRBJ2-5; 10 positions match TRBD1. Trimming cost V 2 bases and J 11 bases; bases outside gene matches: 2. The germline V gene has CDR1 SGHVS and CDR2 FQNEAQ. The length of the CDR3 is 12 residues. CDR3: CASSLLGQGQYF. The CDR3 DNA reads as TGTGCCAGCAGCTTACTGGGACAGGGGCAGTACTTC.

The chain carries TRBV15 and TRBJ2-7; TRBD2 agrees at 7 bases. Per germline, CDR1 LNHNV and CDR2 YYDKDF (reference sequence). The CDR3 runs to 12 residues. V lost 4 bases to trimming and J lost 6 bases; unmatched junction nucleotides: 3. CDR3 DNA sequence: TGTGCCACCAGCATGGGGAGGGGCGAGCAGTACTTC. This codes for CATSMGRGEQYF.

The V call is TRBV3-1 (or the pseudogene TRBV3-2), the J call TRBJ2-7; 8 bases fit TRBD2. V lost 3 bases to trimming and J lost 5 bases; unmatched junction nucleotides: 6. Germline-derived CDR1 and CDR2 are LGHDT and YNNKEL (reference sequence). CDR3 size: 14 residues. CDR3 in DNA: TGTGCCAGCAGCCATGGACTAGCCGTCGACGAGCAGTACTTC. Protein sequence: CASSHGLAVDEQYF.

The chain joins TRBV30 to TRBJ2-7, with TRBD2 as a possible D gene (7 bases). Germline V gene sequence: CDR1 GTSNPN, CDR2 SVGIG (reference sequence). The CDR3 spans 13 residues. V was clipped by 1 base and J by 2 bases, with 9 bases between them. The CDR3 here is CAWSGGGAYEQYF. The CDR3 coding sequence is TGTGCCTGGAGTGGAGGGGGGGCCTACGAGCAGTACTTC.